Listed here is a single TCR beta chain. A junction end diverges from the germline sequence, so it may reflect a read error. The data belong to a study of T cells in Graves' hyperthyroidism and ophthalmopathy. RNA transcripts provided the source from which TCR beta CDR3 regions were amplified. A first-round RT-PCR of the TCR CDR3 used the HTBI primer set. TCRdb processed the multiplex PCR reads anew with MiXCR; each CDR3 protein has one entry. The data contain a few hundred thousand distinct CDR3 sequences, under 60% of them singletons. The sample taken for sequencing was peripheral blood or thyroid tissue (not recorded which). The origin of this receptor is a woman in her late teens or twenties with Graves' hyperthyroidism.

The CDR3 reads CASSLDPF. In DNA form, the CDR3 reads TGTGCCAGCAGCTTAGACCCATTC. The chain joins TRBV7-2 to TRBJ1-2; D is unclear. This CDR3 has 8 residues. Germline CDR1 and CDR2: SGHTA and FQGNSA.